A single sample is the source of the 27 T cell receptor beta chains below, sequenced in a study of cytomegalovirus exposure and HLA in healthy donors. 13 Jbeta primers and 60 Vbeta primers were used for the PCR. Method: immunoSEQ multiplex PCR; TCRdb's copy keeps in-frame clones and lacks some. The profile shows 120,000 or so clones, around 80% of them singletons. Sequencing used PBMCs. Receptors were obtained from a man aged 30 to 45 in good health and CMV-seropositive.

This rearrangement joins TRBV29-1 to TRBJ2-7, with D hard to call. This CDR3 is 12 amino acids long. The germline V gene has CDR1 SQVTM and CDR2 ANQGSEA. The V end lost 5 bases, the J end lost 7 bases, and 15 bases lay between the germline ends. For the CDR3, the DNA is TGCAGCGTTCGAGTATCGGCGAGGGAGCAGTACTTC. Encoded protein: CSVRVSAREQYF.

This clone was seen a few times. The V call is TRBV9, the J call TRBJ1-1; 8 bases fit TRBD1. V dropped 3 bases and J dropped 1; count of bases not matched to a gene: 8. There are 16 residues in the CDR3. CDR1 is SGDLS and CDR2 is YYNGEE in the germline V gene. The CDR3 protein is CASSAADRAENTEAFF. CDR3 DNA sequence: TGTGCCAGCAGCGCCGCGGACAGGGCAGAGAACACTGAAGCTTTCTTT.

V usage is TRBV28 and J usage is TRBJ1-1; no reliable D call. V lost 7 bases to trimming and J lost 1 base, with 10 bases between them. Germline V lookup: CDR1 MDHEN, CDR2 SYDVKM. The CDR3 has 13 amino acids. In DNA, the CDR3 is TGTGCCAGCATTGAGGTCCCGAACACTGAAGCTTTCTTT. It encodes CASIEVPNTEAFF.

Note on this clone: Other DNA sequences of this sample code for an identical CDR3. The rearrangement uses TRBV28 and TRBJ2-1, with 10 positions matching TRBD2. The CDR3 contains 14 residues. V gave up 7 bases and J gave up 1 base; unmatched junction bases: 1. Germline values: CDR1 MDHEN, CDR2 SYDVKM. CDR3 bases: TGTGCCAGCACTAGCGGGGGTTCCTACAATGAGCAGTTCTTC. This sequence encodes CASTSGGSYNEQFF. The entire variable domain, with the rest obtained from reference TRBV28 and TRBJ2-1, is as follows: DVKVTQSSRYLVKRTGEKVFLECVQDMDHENMFWYRQDPGLGLRLIYFSYDVKMKEKGDIPEGYSVSREKKERFSLILESASTNQTSMYLCASTSGGSYNEQFFGPGTRLTVL.

With regard to this clone: One end of the junction does not line up with germline, which may come from a read error. Other DNA variants within this sample encode the same CDR3. The chain couples TRBV6-6 to TRBJ1-5, with D possibly TRBD1 on 5 matching bases. The CDR3 extends over 14 amino acids. CDR1 is MNHNY and CDR2 is SVGAGI in the germline V gene (reference sequence). The CDR3: CASRPRDSNQPQHF. The CDR3, as DNA: TGCGCCAGCAGACCCAGGGATAGCAATCAGCCCCAGCATTTT.

The sample holds one count of this clone. This rearrangement joins TRBV27 to TRBJ1-4; the D gene is possibly TRBD1 (5 bases). This CDR3 has 15 residues. Germline V gene data show CDR1 as MNHEY and CDR2 as SMNVEV (reference sequence). V lost 6 bases and J lost 4, with 15 bases in between. The CDR3 reads CASSPGAGFNEKLFF. The CDR3 DNA sequence: TGTGCCAGCAGCCCTGGGGCAGGGTTTAATGAAAAACTGTTTTTT.

This clone turned up a few times. The genes are TRBV5-6 and TRBJ2-3; D uncertain. The length of the CDR3 is 14 residues. From germline, CDR1 is SGHDT and CDR2 YYEEEE. Trimming took off 4 bases at V and 0 bases at J, with 9 bases between the two ends. The CDR3 loop reads CASSPLTSTDTQYF. The CDR3, as DNA: TGTGCCAGCAGCCCATTAACTAGCACAGATACGCAGTATTTT.

The chain links TRBV6-5 to TRBJ2-1, with a tentative D call TRBD1 (5 bases). Trimming cost V 1 base and J 10 bases, with 8 bases left between them. Germline V lookup: CDR1 MNHEY, CDR2 SVGAGI. There are 12 residues in the CDR3. CDR3 protein: CASSYYRGEQFF. CDR3 in DNA: TGTGCCAGCAGTTACTATAGGGGCGAGCAGTTCTTC.

The CDR3 DNA is TGTGCCAGCAGCTTGGCACGGGACAGCATCTCCTACGAGCAGTACTTC. As protein: CASSLARDSISYEQYF. The rearrangement uses TRBV5-6 and TRBJ2-7, with 7 bases lining up with TRBD1. Germline loops: CDR1 SGHDT, CDR2 YYEEEE. V lost 0 bases to trimming and J lost 0 bases; unmatched junction nucleotides: 6. The CDR3 covers 16 residues. The complete variable domain, with remaining parts taken from reference TRBV5-6 and TRBJ2-7, reads DAGVTQSPTHLIKTRGQQVTLRCSPKSGHDTVSWYQQALGQGPQFIFQYYEEEERQRGNFPDRFSGHQFPNYSSELNVNALLLGDSALYLCASSLARDSISYEQYFGPGTRLTVT.

The chain uses TRBV9 and TRBJ2-1, with unresolved D. There are 11 residues in the CDR3. V shed 7 bases and J shed 9 bases, with 11 bases lying between them. The germline V gene has CDR1 SGDLS and CDR2 YYNGEE. The DNA for the CDR3 is TGTGCCAGCGGGCCTCACAGTGAGCAGTTCTTC. Encoded protein: CASGPHSEQFF.

The J gene is TRBJ1-3, the V gene TRBV4-3; D is unclear. The CDR3 is 14 amino acids. Trimming removed 0 bases at V and 4 bases at J, with 7 bases between. Per germline, CDR1 LGHNA and CDR2 YSLEER. The CDR3 DNA sequence: TGCGCCAGCAGCCAAGAACGCAGGGGAAACACCATATATTTT. Translating it yields CASSQERRGNTIYF.

This clone was detected once. The gene calls are TRBV7-9 and TRBJ2-1; TRBD2 aligns across 7 bases. V was pared by 2 bases and J by 6 bases, with 10 bases of the junction left unmatched. The CDR3 sequence is 16 residues long. The germline V gene encodes CDR1 SEHNR and CDR2 FQNEAQ (reference sequence). The CDR3 loop reads CASSLYGGGPFNEQFF. The CDR3 DNA reads as TGTGCCAGCAGCTTATATGGCGGGGGACCTTTCAATGAGCAGTTCTTC.

This chain uses TRBV6-6 with TRBJ1-2; TRBD1 matches 9 bases. Germline V gene data show CDR1 as MNHNY and CDR2 as SVGAGI (reference sequence). V gave up 5 bases and J gave up 7 bases; unmatched junction bases: 5. The CDR3 runs to 13 residues. This chain's CDR3 is CASSSDRGGGYTF. CDR3 DNA: TGTGCCAGCAGTAGCGACAGGGGGGGTGGCTACACCTTC.

The rearrangement uses TRBV13 and TRBJ1-1; 7 bases fit TRBD1. V shed 1 base and J 4 bases; nucleotides not matched to a gene: 6. CDR1 is PRHDT and CDR2 is FYEKMQ in the germline V gene (reference sequence). CDR3 size: 15 residues. CDR3 protein: CASSLVDRMGTEAFF. The CDR3 nucleotides read TGTGCCAGCAGCTTAGTGGACAGGATGGGCACTGAAGCTTTCTTT.

This chain connects TRBV5-8 to TRBJ1-2; 9 positions agree with TRBD1. After removal of 1 base from V and 5 bases from J, the junction contained 6 bases not matched to a gene. The germline V gene encodes CDR1 SGHTS and CDR2 YDEGEE. The CDR3 totals 15 residues. The CDR3 is CASSLSQGAVYGYTF. As DNA, the CDR3 is TGTGCCAGCAGCTTGTCACAGGGGGCTGTTTATGGCTACACCTTC.

V is TRBV28 and J is TRBJ1-5; D gene unclear. Trimming shortened V by 3 bases and J by 4 bases, and 10 bases separated the two germline ends. The CDR3 runs to 14 residues. The germline V gene encodes CDR1 MDHEN and CDR2 SYDVKM. The DNA for the CDR3 is TGTGCCAGCAGTTTCGTGGCCCTTAATCAGCCCCAGCATTTT. Protein: CASSFVALNQPQHF. The complete variable domain, with remaining parts taken from reference TRBV28 and TRBJ1-5, reads DVKVTQSSRYLVKRTGEKVFLECVQDMDHENMFWYRQDPGLGLRLIYFSYDVKMKEKGDIPEGYSVSREKKERFSLILESASTNQTSMYLCASSFVALNQPQHFGDGTRLSIL.

This clone showed up just once. The V gene is TRBV7-2, the J gene TRBJ2-7; TRBD1 agrees at 7 bases. Germline CDR1 and CDR2: SGHTA and FQGNSA. V gave up 5 bases and J gave up 5 bases; unmatched junction bases: 9. The CDR3 contains 14 residues. Written as DNA, the CDR3 is TGTGCCAGCAGCCAACAGGGGTCCACCAACGAGCAGTACTTC. Protein sequence: CASSQQGSTNEQYF.

This chain links TRBV7-2 with TRBJ1-1, with TRBD1 matching over 7 bases. CDR3 length: 14 amino acids. The germline gives CDR1 SGHTA, CDR2 FQGNSA. V was pared by 1 base and J by 5 bases, with 4 bases of the junction left unmatched. For the CDR3, the DNA is TGTGCCAGCAGCTTAGAAAGGGGGCCTACTGAAGCTTTCTTT. It is translated as CASSLERGPTEAFF.

The chain is built from TRBV4-2 and TRBJ2-7; 10 bases are a match to TRBD1. The CDR3 sequence is 18 residues long. CDR1 is LGHNA, CDR2 YNFKEQ, per germline. Trimming removed 0 bases from V and 0 bases from J; junction bases left unmatched: 8. The CDR3 DNA follows: TGTGCCAGCAGCCAAGAAGGCCCCGGGACAGGGGACTCCTACGAGCAGTACTTC. Its protein is CASSQEGPGTGDSYEQYF.

The rearrangement uses TRBV6-6 and TRBJ1-2; D possibly corresponds to TRBD1 (5 bases). Germline lookup yields CDR1 MNHNY and CDR2 SVGAGI (reference sequence). The length of the CDR3 is 14 residues. V was clipped by 6 bases and J by 8 bases, with 19 bases between them. The CDR3 here is CASSFGTGERGYTF. The CDR3 region has the DNA TGTGCCAGCAGCTTCGGGACGGGAGAACGGGGCTACACCTTC.

This chain connects TRBV6-1 to TRBJ1-2, with 12 nucleotides matching TRBD1. In germline, CDR1 is MNHNS, CDR2 SASEGT. The CDR3 runs to 13 residues. V lost 7 bases to trimming and J lost 9 bases; unmatched junction nucleotides: 6. The CDR3, as DNA: TGTGCCAGCAACTCGGGACAGGGGGCGAGCTACACCTTC. Its protein is CASNSGQGASYTF.

The chain combines TRBV9 with TRBJ2-7; 13 bases map to TRBD2. The CDR3 is 15 amino acids. Germline CDR1 and CDR2: SGDLS and YYNGEE. Losses at the gene ends were 4 bases for V and 2 bases for J; bases not matched to a gene: 3. The CDR3 here is CASSPGLAGAYEQYF. The CDR3 nucleotides are TGTGCCAGCAGCCCCGGACTAGCGGGGGCCTACGAGCAGTACTTC.

The V call is TRBV4-1, the J call TRBJ2-7, with a weak D call TRBD2 (6 bases). Germline V CDR1 and CDR2: MGHRA, YSYEKL. The CDR3 is made up of 15 amino acids. Trimming cost V 4 bases and J 1 base, with 14 bases left between them. This chain's CDR3 is CASSRGRLVSYEQYF. CDR3 DNA sequence: TGCGCCAGCAGCCGAGGCCGACTAGTGTCCTACGAGCAGTACTTC.

V usage is TRBV5-6 and J usage is TRBJ2-2; tentative D call: TRBD1 (5 bases). V gave up 0 bases and J gave up 3 bases, with 6 bases separating them. CDR1 is SGHDT, CDR2 YYEEEE, per germline. There are 14 residues in the CDR3. CDR3 coding DNA: TGTGCCAGCAGCTTGGAAGGGGACACCGGGGAGCTGTTTTTT. Translation: CASSLEGDTGELFF.

The V call is TRBV9, the J call TRBJ1-1, with 7 nucleotides matching TRBD1. Germline values: CDR1 SGDLS, CDR2 YYNGEE. The CDR3 loop spans 15 amino acids. Trimming at V came to 3 bases and at J to 1 base, leaving 6 bases not matched to a gene. The CDR3 bases are TGTGCCAGCAGCGATCCGACAGGGCCGAACACTGAAGCTTTCTTT. It translates to CASSDPTGPNTEAFF.

The chain uses TRBV6-1 and TRBJ1-4, with 7 bases that match TRBD1. The germline V gene has CDR1 MNHNS and CDR2 SASEGT. The CDR3 is made up of 15 amino acids. The ends lost 6 bases at V and 3 bases at J; junction bases unmatched: 7. The chain's CDR3 is CASSDQTGSNEKLFF. CDR3 sequence (DNA): TGTGCCAGCAGCGACCAGACAGGGTCTAATGAAAAACTGTTTTTT.

The V and J genes are TRBV30 and TRBJ1-6, with D perhaps matching TRBD1 (5 bases). The V gene's germline CDR1 is GTSNPN and CDR2 SVGIG (reference sequence). The CDR3 length is 13 residues. Trimming took 3 bases from V and 9 from J, leaving 12 bases between them. CDR3 coding DNA: TGTGCCTGGAGAGCCGGGGGTGTTTCACCCCTCCACTTT. It yields the protein CAWRAGGVSPLHF.